A single sample is the source of the 24 T cell receptor beta chains below, sequenced in a study of beta chain features in type 1 diabetes. The entirety of the isolated RNA underwent reverse transcription, so expressed TCRB transcripts were sequenced. Using immunoSEQ multiplex PCR, the repertoire was profiled, and TCRdb retains in-frame clones only, with some absent. The sample consists of 200,000 to 300,000 clones, roughly 14% of them appearing once. The sequencing input was naive CD4+ T cells from blood. The source of these receptors is a woman between 40 and 50 years old in good health.

This clone turned up a few times. V usage is TRBV2 and J usage is TRBJ2-7; TRBD2 might be the D (6 bases). V lost 7 bases and J 0 bases, leaving 13 bases between the germline ends. The CDR3 length is 14 residues. CDR1 and CDR2 from the germline V gene are SNHLY and FYNNEI. CDR3 DNA: TGTGCCAGCAAAGCGGGTACCAGCTCCTACGAGCAGTACTTC. Translated: CASKAGTSSYEQYF.

The J gene is TRBJ1-4, the V gene TRBV7-6; D perhaps matches TRBD1 (5 bases). CDR3 length: 16 amino acids. CDR1 is SGHVS and CDR2 is FNYEAQ in the germline V gene. The V end was cut by 5 bases, the J end by 3 bases, with 16 bases between. The CDR3 DNA reads TGTGCCAGCAGCGCCCTTGGGGCCGTGGCTAATGAAAAACTGTTTTTT. Its protein is CASSALGAVANEKLFF. Full variable domain (remainder filled in from reference TRBV7-6 and TRBJ1-4): GAGVSQSPRYKVTKRGQDVALRCDPISGHVSLYWYRQALGQGPEFLTYFNYEAQQDKSGLPNDRFSAERPEGSISTLTIQRTEQRDSAMYRCASSALGAVANEKLFFGSGTQLSVL.

This clone was found a few times. This chain connects TRBV5-1 to TRBJ1-1, with TRBD1 as a possible D gene (5 bases). The CDR3 extends over 14 amino acids. V was pared by 4 bases and J by 4 bases, with 14 bases between. CDR1 and CDR2 (germline): SGHRS, YFSETQ. CDR3 in amino acids: CASSPAGQVTEAFF. In DNA, the CDR3 is TGCGCCAGCAGCCCAGCTGGACAAGTCACTGAAGCTTTCTTT.

The chain couples TRBV5-4 to TRBJ2-2, with D perhaps matching TRBD1 (6 bases). V gave up 0 bases and J gave up 5 bases, with 11 bases separating them. The CDR3 loop spans 15 amino acids. Germline-derived CDR1 and CDR2 are SGHNT and YYREEE (reference sequence). The CDR3: CASSLGGRGTGELFF. The DNA for the CDR3 is TGTGCCAGCAGCTTGGGGGGGCGAGGAACCGGGGAGCTGTTTTTT.

This clone was seen a handful of times. The chain carries TRBV7-8 and TRBJ2-5, with 11 bases lining up with TRBD2. CDR1 and CDR2 from the germline V gene are SGHVS and FQNEAQ. The CDR3 is 16 amino acids. This CDR3 reads CAAGLAGGRGQETQYF. CDR3 in DNA: TGTGCAGCTGGTTTAGCGGGGGGGCGGGGTCAAGAGACCCAGTACTTC.

The CDR3 sequence: CASSPGGGPYEQYF. The CDR3 nucleotides are TGTGCCAGCTCACCGGGTGGCGGCCCCTACGAGCAGTACTTC. The V gene is TRBV18, the J gene TRBJ2-7; no definite D call. The length of the CDR3 is 14 residues. The germline V and J ends were trimmed by 3 bases and 2 bases, with 11 bases remaining between them. From germline, CDR1 is KGHSH and CDR2 LQKENI. The whole variable domain, filled in from reference TRBV18 and TRBJ2-7, reads NAGVMQNPRHLVRRRGQEARLRCSPMKGHSHVYWYRQLPEEGLKFMVYLQKENIIDESGMPKERFSAEFPKEGPSILRIQQVVRGDSAAYFCASSPGGGPYEQYFGPGTRLTVT.

This clone was found a few times. This chain connects TRBV4-1 to TRBJ2-6; 13 positions agree with TRBD2. Trimming at V came to 3 bases and at J to 2 bases, leaving 1 base not matched to a gene. This CDR3 contains 17 residues. Germline CDR1 is MGHRA and CDR2 is YSYEKL. The CDR3 DNA reads TGCGCCAGCAGCCAGGGGACTAGCGGGGCTGGGGCCAACGTCCTGACTTTC. Residues: CASSQGTSGAGANVLTF.

This clone was detected a few times. The chain recombines TRBV29-1 with TRBJ2-3, with 12 nucleotides matching TRBD2. V was pared by 7 bases and J by 4 bases, with 6 bases of the junction left unmatched. The CDR3 totals 14 residues. Germline V gene sequence: CDR1 SQVTM, CDR2 ANQGSEA. DNA for the CDR3: TGCAGCGCTTCACTAGCGGGGGGCTCAGATACGCAGTATTTT. The encoded protein is CSASLAGGSDTQYF.

V is TRBV7-2 and J is TRBJ1-3; perhaps TRBD1 as D (6 bases). Trimming shortened V by 1 base and J by 4 bases, and 17 bases separated the two germline ends. CDR1 is SGHTA, CDR2 FQGNSA, per germline. The CDR3 runs to 17 residues. The DNA for the CDR3 is TGTGCCAGCAGCTTAGATCGACAGGCCAGACAGGGAAACACCATATATTTT. Translating gives CASSLDRQARQGNTIYF.

The chain employs TRBV12-5 and TRBJ1-5, with TRBD1 identical over 7 bases. V dropped 7 bases and J dropped 7; count of bases not matched to a gene: 7. CDR1 LGHNT and CDR2 FRNRAP come from the germline V gene. The CDR3 length is 13 residues. CDR3: CASAPTGTQPQHF. For the CDR3, the DNA is TGTGCTAGTGCCCCGACAGGGACCCAGCCCCAGCATTTT.

This clone has only a few counts. The rearrangement uses TRBV19 and TRBJ1-1, with unresolved D. The germline V gene has CDR1 LNHDA and CDR2 SQIVND (reference sequence). CDR3 length equals 11 residues. Trimming shortened V by 9 bases and J by 5 bases, and 10 bases separated the two germline ends. For the CDR3, the DNA is TGTGCCAGCCAGATTTGGACTGAAGCTTTCTTT. The encoded protein is CASQIWTEAFF.

This clone was seen only a few times. This rearrangement joins TRBV7-9 to TRBJ2-2, with D tentatively TRBD1 (5 bases). V gave up 6 bases and J gave up 6 bases, with 11 bases separating them. The CDR3 runs 13 residues. Germline values: CDR1 SEHNR, CDR2 FQNEAQ (reference sequence). The CDR3 DNA is TGTGCCAGCAGAAACCAGGGTTCCGGGGAGCTGTTTTTT. It codes for CASRNQGSGELFF.

The sample holds a few counts of this clone. The chain has TRBV11-2 and TRBJ1-1; D might be TRBD1 (5 bases). V shed 5 bases and J shed 5 bases, with 15 bases lying between them. Germline V gives CDR1 SGHAT, CDR2 FQNNGV. This CDR3 contains 14 residues. CDR3 sequence: CASSPAGLSTEAFF. As DNA, the CDR3 is TGTGCCAGCAGCCCCGCAGGGTTGAGTACTGAAGCTTTCTTT.

This clone was seen a handful of times. The J gene is TRBJ2-2, the V gene TRBV19, with D maybe TRBD1 (6 bases). V was cut by 5 bases and J by 3 bases, with 19 bases left in between. The CDR3 extends over 17 amino acids. CDR1 and CDR2 from the germline V gene are LNHDA and SQIVND (reference sequence). The CDR3 DNA is TGTGCCAGTAGTGCCAGAACAGGGAATCGGTACACCGGGGAGCTGTTTTTT. It is translated as CASSARTGNRYTGELFF. Supplemented by reference TRBV19 and TRBJ2-2, the full variable domain reads DGGITQSPKYLFRKEGQNVTLSCEQNLNHDAMYWYRQDPGQGLRLIYYSQIVNDFQKGDIAEGYSVSREKKESFPLTVTSAQKNPTAFYLCASSARTGNRYTGELFFGEGSRLTVL.

V gene TRBV18 combines with J gene TRBJ2-7, with D tentatively TRBD1 (6 bases). V gave up 3 bases and J gave up 5 bases, with 11 bases separating them. Germline values: CDR1 KGHSH, CDR2 LQKENI. The CDR3 runs 13 residues. The CDR3 DNA follows: TGTGCCAGCTCACCTTTTGGGGGCGACGAGCAGTACTTC. Translated: CASSPFGGDEQYF.

This clone was counted only a few times. V usage is TRBV4-1 and J usage is TRBJ2-1; 10 bases map to TRBD1. CDR1 MGHRA and CDR2 YSYEKL come from the germline V gene. V dropped 1 base and J dropped 8; count of bases not matched to a gene: 5. CDR3 length: 15 amino acids. CDR3 nucleotide sequence: TGCGCCAGCAGCCAAGCTGGACAGGGGGGCGATGAGCAGTTCTTC. This translates into CASSQAGQGGDEQFF.

A few counts support this clone. The chain uses TRBV10-3 and TRBJ2-4; 13 positions agree with TRBD2. Germline trimming cut 4 bases from V and 0 bases from J; bases unmatched to any gene: 6. CDR1 is ENHRY, CDR2 SYGVKD, per germline. The CDR3 spans 18 residues. The CDR3 DNA reads TGTGCCATCAGTGCGACTAGCGGGGGGAGCGGAGCCAAAAACATTCAGTACTTC. Its protein product is CAISATSGGSGAKNIQYF.

This clone was recorded once. The chain carries TRBV19 and TRBJ2-3; D is possibly TRBD2 (7 bases). The V gene's germline CDR1 is LNHDA and CDR2 SQIVND (reference sequence). Trimming pared 5 bases from V and 2 bases from J, leaving 23 bases between. This CDR3 comprises 18 residues. CDR3 in amino acids: CASSGRAMTGHHTDTQYF. CDR3 sequence (DNA): TGTGCCAGTAGTGGGAGGGCAATGACGGGACACCACACAGATACGCAGTATTTT.

This clone has only a few counts. The chain uses TRBV11-3 and TRBJ2-3; 10 nucleotides agree with TRBD2. In germline, CDR1 is SGHNT, CDR2 YENEEA. V shed 5 bases, J shed 7 bases, and the junction held 9 bases outside the gene matches. The CDR3 is 15 amino acids. Written as DNA, the CDR3 is TGTGCCAGCAGCGGAGGGACTAGCGCTTTGAATACGCAGTATTTT. Its translation: CASSGGTSALNTQYF.

This clone was counted a few times. J is TRBJ1-1 and V is TRBV12-2; TRBD1 was called by the table and not checked on the DNA. TRBV12-2 is shown as a pseudogene. The CDR3 totals 14 residues. The CDR3 spells CASRVNRGRTEAFF. The CDR3 DNA follows: TGTGCAAGTCGCGTTAACAGGGGGAGGACTGAAGCTTTCTTT.

This clone has only a few counts. At the DNA level, this CDR3 is encoded by other sequences in the same sample as well. The V gene is TRBV7-9, the J gene TRBJ1-1, with D possibly TRBD1 on 6 matching bases. The length of the CDR3 is 15 residues. Trimming left V 1 base short and J 0 bases short, with 9 bases between. Germline loops: CDR1 SEHNR, CDR2 FQNEAQ (reference sequence). CDR3 residues: CASSLETGMNTEAFF. CDR3 in DNA: TGTGCCAGCAGCTTAGAGACAGGCATGAACACTGAAGCTTTCTTT.

The sample holds a few counts of this clone. The chain has TRBV6-5 and TRBJ1-2; D might be TRBD1 (6 bases). The CDR3 loop spans 13 amino acids. Germline CDR1 is MNHEY and CDR2 is SVGAGI. V was pared by 5 bases and J by 4 bases, with 11 bases between. The CDR3 coding sequence is TGTGCCAGCAGTCTAGGGGGGGGCTATGGCTACACCTTC. Protein product: CASSLGGGYGYTF.

The genes are TRBV6-5 and TRBJ1-4; TRBD1 matches at 7 bases. This CDR3 contains 12 residues. V dropped 7 bases and J dropped 5; count of bases not matched to a gene: 1. CDR1 and CDR2 (germline): MNHEY, SVGAGI. CDR3 nucleotides: TGTGCCAGCAAGACAGGGAATGAAAAACTGTTTTTT. As protein: CASKTGNEKLFF.

This clone turned up a few times. The V and J genes are TRBV6-5 and TRBJ2-7; D call uncertain. Deletions cut 10 bases from V and 3 bases from J, with 13 bases between. This CDR3 is built from 12 residues. Germline CDR1 is MNHEY and CDR2 is SVGAGI. CDR3: CATSLSGYEQYF. DNA for the CDR3: TGTGCCACCTCTTTATCGGGCTACGAGCAGTACTTC.